The rows below give T cell receptor beta chains drawn from one sample of a study of blood T cell repertoires in COVID-19. Measured with immunoSEQ multiplex PCR; TCRdb has only the in-frame clones, and not every one. The sample lists over 200,000 clones, roughly 80% occurring once. The sequenced sample consisted of peripheral blood. These receptors were taken from a human donor in a cohort sampled during active COVID-19. Each CDR3 is given without its conserved first and last residue.

J gene | V gene | CDR3 protein
TRBJ2-7 | TRBV4-3 | ASSRGLAGDYEQY
TRBJ2-7 | TRBV6-6 | ASRPAGTSGNYEQY
TRBJ1-5 | TRBV28 | ASSPRDRRKLGQPQH
TRBJ2-1 | TRBV11-2 | ASSRRRRGREVEQF
TRBJ1-5 | TRBV5-3 | ARSYYPGNQPQH
TRBJ2-7 | TRBV5-1 | ASSLAASSYEQY
TRBJ2-7 | TRBV7-3 | ASSLGGSKNEQY
TRBJ1-6 | TRBV4-1 | ASSQGTGISPLH
TRBJ2-5 | TRBV7-2 | ASSLVYGLAGGGQETQY
TRBJ2-7 | TRBV6-1 | ASSEKGYEQY
TRBJ2-1 | TRBV9 | ASSVDGTTYNEQF
TRBJ1-6 | TRBV7-2 | ASRIPGQGNSPLH
TRBJ1-1 | TRBV11-2 | ASSLAVRGAF
TRBJ2-1 | TRBV6-2/TRBV6-3 | ASSLAGLDEQF
TRBJ1-1 | TRBV6-5 | ASNSRGLNTEAF
TRBJ1-6 | TRBV7-9 | ASSLGSSYNSPLH
TRBJ2-1 | TRBV9 | ASSVGITGQQF
TRBJ2-7 | TRBV7-3 | ASSSRTSGTVYEQY
TRBJ2-5 | TRBV7-3 | ASSLGSQETQY
TRBJ2-1 | TRBV10-3 | AINSRDTDYNEQF
TRBJ2-1 | TRBV24-1 | ATSREGNYNEQF
TRBJ2-7 | TRBV19 | ASSIDRRETYEQY